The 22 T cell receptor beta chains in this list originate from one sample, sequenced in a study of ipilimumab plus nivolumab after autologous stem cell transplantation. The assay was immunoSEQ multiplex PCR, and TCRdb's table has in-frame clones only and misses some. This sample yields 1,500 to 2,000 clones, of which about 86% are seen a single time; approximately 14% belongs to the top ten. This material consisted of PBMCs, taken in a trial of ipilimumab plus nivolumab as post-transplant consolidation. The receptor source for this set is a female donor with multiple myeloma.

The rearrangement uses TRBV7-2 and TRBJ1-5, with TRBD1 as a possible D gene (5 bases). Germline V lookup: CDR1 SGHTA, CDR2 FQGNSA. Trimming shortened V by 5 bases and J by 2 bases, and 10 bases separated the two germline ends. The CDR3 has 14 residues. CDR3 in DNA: TGTGCCAGCAGCCCTCGGGACGGCAATCAGCCCCAGCATTTT. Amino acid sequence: CASSPRDGNQPQHF.

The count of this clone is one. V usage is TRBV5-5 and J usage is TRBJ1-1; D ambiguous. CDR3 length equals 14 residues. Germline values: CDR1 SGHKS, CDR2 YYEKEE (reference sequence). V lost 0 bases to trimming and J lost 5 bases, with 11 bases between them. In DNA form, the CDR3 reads TGTGCCAGCAGCTTGGAGGAGGGTAGGACTGAAGCTTTCTTT. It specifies CASSLEEGRTEAFF.

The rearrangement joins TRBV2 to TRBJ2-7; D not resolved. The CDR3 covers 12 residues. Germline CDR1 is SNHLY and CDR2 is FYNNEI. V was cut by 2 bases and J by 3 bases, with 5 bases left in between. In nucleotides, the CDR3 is TGTGCCAGCAGTGAAATCAGCTACGAGCAGTACTTC. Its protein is CASSEISYEQYF.

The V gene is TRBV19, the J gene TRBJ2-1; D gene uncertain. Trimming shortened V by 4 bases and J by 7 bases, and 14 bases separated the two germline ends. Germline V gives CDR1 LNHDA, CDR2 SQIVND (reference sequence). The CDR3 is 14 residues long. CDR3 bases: TGTGCCAGTAGTAGATTGGCAGTACAAAATGAGCAGTTCTTC. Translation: CASSRLAVQNEQFF.

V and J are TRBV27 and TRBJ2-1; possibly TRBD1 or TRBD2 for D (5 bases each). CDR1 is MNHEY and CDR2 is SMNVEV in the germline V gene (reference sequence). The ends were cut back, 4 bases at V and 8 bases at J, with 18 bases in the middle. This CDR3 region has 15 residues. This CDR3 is CASSSRGSVGDEQFF. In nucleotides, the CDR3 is TGTGCCAGCAGTTCGAGGGGATCGGTGGGGGATGAGCAGTTCTTC.

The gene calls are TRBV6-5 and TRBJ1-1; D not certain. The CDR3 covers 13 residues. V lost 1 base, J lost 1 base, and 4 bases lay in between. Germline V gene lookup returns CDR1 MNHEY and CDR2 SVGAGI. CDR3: CASSYYGNTEAFF. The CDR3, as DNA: TGTGCCAGCAGTTACTACGGGAACACTGAAGCTTTCTTT.

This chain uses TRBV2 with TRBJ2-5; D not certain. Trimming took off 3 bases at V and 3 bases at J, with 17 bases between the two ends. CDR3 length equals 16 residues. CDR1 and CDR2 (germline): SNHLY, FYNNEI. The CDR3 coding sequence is TGTGCCAGCAGTGACCCGTCCCCGATAAGAGAAGAGACCCAGTACTTC. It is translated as CASSDPSPIREETQYF.

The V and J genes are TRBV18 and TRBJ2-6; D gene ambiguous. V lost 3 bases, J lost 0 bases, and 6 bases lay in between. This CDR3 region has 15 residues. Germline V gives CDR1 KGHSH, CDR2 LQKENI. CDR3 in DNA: TGTGCCAGCTCACCCGACATCTCTGGGGCCAACGTCCTGACTTTC. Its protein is CASSPDISGANVLTF.

CDR3 region: CASSLGPTDTQYF. The CDR3 DNA sequence: TGTGCCAGCAGCTTGGGCCCCACAGATACGCAGTATTTT. The chain links TRBV5-6 to TRBJ2-3; D is ambiguous. With 0 bases removed from V and 2 bases from J, the gap between germline ends came to 4 bases. CDR3 length: 13 amino acids. From germline, CDR1 is SGHDT and CDR2 YYEEEE.

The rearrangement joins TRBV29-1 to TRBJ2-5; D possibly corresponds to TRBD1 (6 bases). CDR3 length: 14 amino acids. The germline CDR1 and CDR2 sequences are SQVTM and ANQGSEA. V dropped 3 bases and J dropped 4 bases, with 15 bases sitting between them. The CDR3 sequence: CSVDQGNTRETQYF. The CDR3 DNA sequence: TGCAGCGTTGATCAGGGGAATACAAGAGAGACCCAGTACTTC.

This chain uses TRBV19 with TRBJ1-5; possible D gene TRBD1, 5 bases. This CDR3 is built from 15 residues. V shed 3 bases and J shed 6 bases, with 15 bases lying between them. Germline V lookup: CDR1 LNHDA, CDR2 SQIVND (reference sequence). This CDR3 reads CASSIGGRGTQPQHF. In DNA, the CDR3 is TGTGCCAGTAGTATTGGGGGTCGAGGAACTCAGCCCCAGCATTTT. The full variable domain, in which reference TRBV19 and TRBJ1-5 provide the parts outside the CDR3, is DGGITQSPKYLFRKEGQNVTLSCEQNLNHDAMYWYRQDPGQGLRLIYYSQIVNDFQKGDIAEGYSVSREKKESFPLTVTSAQKNPTAFYLCASSIGGRGTQPQHFGDGTRLSIL.

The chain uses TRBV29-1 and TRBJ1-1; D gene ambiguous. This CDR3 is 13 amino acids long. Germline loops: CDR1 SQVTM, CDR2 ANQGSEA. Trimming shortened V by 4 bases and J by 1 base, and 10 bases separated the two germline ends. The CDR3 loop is CSVVRSTNTEAFF. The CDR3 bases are TGCAGCGTTGTCCGCAGTACGAACACTGAAGCTTTCTTT.

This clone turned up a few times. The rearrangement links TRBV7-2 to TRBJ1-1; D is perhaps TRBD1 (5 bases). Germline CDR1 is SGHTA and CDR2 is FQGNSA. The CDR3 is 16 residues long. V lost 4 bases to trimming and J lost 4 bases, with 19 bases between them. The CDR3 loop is CASSSHGAFTSTEAFF. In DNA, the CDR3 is TGTGCCAGCAGCTCACACGGGGCCTTTACGAGCACTGAAGCTTTCTTT.

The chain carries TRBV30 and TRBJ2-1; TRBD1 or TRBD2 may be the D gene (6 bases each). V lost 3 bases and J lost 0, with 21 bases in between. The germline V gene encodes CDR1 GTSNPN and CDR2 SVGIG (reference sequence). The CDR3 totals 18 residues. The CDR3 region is CAWRGGSGGTSSYNEQFF. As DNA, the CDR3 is TGTGCCTGGAGAGGGGGTAGCGGAGGTACAAGCTCCTACAATGAGCAGTTCTTC.

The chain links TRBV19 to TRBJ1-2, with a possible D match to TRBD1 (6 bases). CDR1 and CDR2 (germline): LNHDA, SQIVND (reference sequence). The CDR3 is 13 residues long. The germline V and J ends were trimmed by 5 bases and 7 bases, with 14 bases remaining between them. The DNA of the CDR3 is TGTGCCAGTAGTGAACAGGGATTCTCTGGCTACACCTTC. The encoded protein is CASSEQGFSGYTF. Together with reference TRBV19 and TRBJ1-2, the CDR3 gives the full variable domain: DGGITQSPKYLFRKEGQNVTLSCEQNLNHDAMYWYRQDPGQGLRLIYYSQIVNDFQKGDIAEGYSVSREKKESFPLTVTSAQKNPTAFYLCASSEQGFSGYTFGSGTRLTVV.

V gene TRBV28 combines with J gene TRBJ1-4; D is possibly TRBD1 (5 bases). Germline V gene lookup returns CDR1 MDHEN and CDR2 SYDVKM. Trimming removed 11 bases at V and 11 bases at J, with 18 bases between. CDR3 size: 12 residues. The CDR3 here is CALRSQGGKLFF. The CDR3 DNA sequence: TGTGCCCTAAGATCTCAGGGAGGGAAACTGTTTTTT.

The CDR3 is CAWAGQVEAFF. As DNA, the CDR3 is TGTGCCTGGGCGGGACAGGTAGAAGCTTTCTTT. The gene calls are TRBV30 and TRBJ1-1; 8 positions agree with TRBD1. This CDR3 has 11 residues. J gave up 8 bases and V 5 bases, and 4 bases lay outside the gene matches. Germline V gene data show CDR1 as GTSNPN and CDR2 as SVGIG (reference sequence).

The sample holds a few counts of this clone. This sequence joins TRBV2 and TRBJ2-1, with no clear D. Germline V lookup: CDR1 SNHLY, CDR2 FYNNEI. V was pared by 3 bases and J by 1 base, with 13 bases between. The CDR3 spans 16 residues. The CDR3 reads CASSDPRLRSYNEQFF. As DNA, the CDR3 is TGTGCCAGCAGTGACCCGAGATTGCGGTCCTACAATGAGCAGTTCTTC.

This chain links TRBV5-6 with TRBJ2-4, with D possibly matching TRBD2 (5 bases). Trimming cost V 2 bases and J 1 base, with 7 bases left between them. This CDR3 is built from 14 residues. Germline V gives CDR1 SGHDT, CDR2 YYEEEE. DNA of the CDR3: TGTGCCAGCAGCTTTAGGGAGGCCAAAAACATTCAGTACTTC. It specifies CASSFREAKNIQYF.

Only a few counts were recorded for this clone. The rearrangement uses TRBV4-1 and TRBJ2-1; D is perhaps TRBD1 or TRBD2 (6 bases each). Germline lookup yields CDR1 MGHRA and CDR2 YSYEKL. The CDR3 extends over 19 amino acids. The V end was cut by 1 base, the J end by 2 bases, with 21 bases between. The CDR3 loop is CASSQAWGPARGPYNEQFF. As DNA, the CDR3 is TGCGCCAGCAGCCAAGCGTGGGGCCCCGCACGGGGGCCCTACAATGAGCAGTTCTTC.

In DNA, the CDR3 is TGTGCCAGCAGTTACGCCGGGACAGACTACGAGCAGTACTTC. Amino acids: CASSYAGTDYEQYF. The chain uses TRBV6-7 and TRBJ2-7; TRBD1 agrees at 7 bases. TRBV6-7 is an ORF, and what it does is uncertain. CDR3 length equals 14 residues. J was trimmed by 3 bases and V by 2 bases; bases with no gene match: 4.

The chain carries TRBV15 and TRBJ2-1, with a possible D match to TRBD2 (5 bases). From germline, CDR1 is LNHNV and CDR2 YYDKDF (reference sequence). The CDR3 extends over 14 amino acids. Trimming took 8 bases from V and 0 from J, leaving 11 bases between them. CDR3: CATASGISYNEQFF. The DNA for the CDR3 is TGTGCCACCGCAAGCGGAATCTCCTACAATGAGCAGTTCTTC.